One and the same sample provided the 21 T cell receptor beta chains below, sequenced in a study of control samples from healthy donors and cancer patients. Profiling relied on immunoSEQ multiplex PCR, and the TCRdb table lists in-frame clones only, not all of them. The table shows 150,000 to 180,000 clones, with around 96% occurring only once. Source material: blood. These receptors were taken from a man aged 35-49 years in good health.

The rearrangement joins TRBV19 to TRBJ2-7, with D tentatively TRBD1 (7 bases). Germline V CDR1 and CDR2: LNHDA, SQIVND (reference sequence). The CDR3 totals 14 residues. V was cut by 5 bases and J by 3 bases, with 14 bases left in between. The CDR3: CASSPYRGGYEQYF. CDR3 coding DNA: TGTGCCAGTAGTCCTTACAGGGGAGGCTACGAGCAGTACTTC.

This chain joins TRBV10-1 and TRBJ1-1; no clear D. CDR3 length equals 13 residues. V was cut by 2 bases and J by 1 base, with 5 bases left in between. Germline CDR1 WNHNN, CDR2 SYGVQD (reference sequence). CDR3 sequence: CASSEGPNTEAFF. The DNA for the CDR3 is TGCGCCAGCAGTGAGGGGCCGAACACTGAAGCTTTCTTT.

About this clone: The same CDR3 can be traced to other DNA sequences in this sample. CDR3 amino acids: CASSDGTSYGYTF. In DNA form, the CDR3 reads TGCGCCAGCAGTGACGGGACAAGCTATGGCTACACCTTC. The J gene is TRBJ1-2, the V gene TRBV10-2, with a tentative D call TRBD1 (6 bases). The length of the CDR3 is 13 residues. V lost 3 bases and J lost 4, with 9 bases in between. CDR1 is WSHSY, CDR2 SAAADI, per germline.

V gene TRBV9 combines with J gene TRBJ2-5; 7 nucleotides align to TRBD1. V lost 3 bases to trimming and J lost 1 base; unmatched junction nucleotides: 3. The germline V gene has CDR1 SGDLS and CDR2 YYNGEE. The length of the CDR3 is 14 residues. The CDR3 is CASSADRVQETQYF. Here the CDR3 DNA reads TGTGCCAGCAGCGCCGACAGGGTCCAAGAGACCCAGTACTTC.

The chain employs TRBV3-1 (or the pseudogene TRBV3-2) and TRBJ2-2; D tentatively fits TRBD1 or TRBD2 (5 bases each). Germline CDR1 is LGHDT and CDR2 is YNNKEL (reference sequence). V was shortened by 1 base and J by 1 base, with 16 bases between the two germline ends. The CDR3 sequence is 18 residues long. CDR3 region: CASSQGTPGPRNTGELFF. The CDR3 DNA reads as TGTGCCAGCAGCCAAGGGACCCCGGGACCCAGGAACACCGGGGAGCTGTTTTTT.

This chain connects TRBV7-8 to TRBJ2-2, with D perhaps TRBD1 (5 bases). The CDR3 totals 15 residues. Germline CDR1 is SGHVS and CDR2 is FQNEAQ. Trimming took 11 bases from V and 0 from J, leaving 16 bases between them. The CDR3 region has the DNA TGTGCCTGTCGGACATACCAATCGAACACCGGGGAGCTGTTTTTT. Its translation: CACRTYQSNTGELFF.

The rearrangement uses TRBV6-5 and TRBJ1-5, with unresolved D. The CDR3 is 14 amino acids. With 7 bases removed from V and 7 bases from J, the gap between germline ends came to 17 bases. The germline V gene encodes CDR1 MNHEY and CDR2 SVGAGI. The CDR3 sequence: CASTPDPVGQPQHF. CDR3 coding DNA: TGTGCCAGCACCCCAGACCCGGTTGGGCAGCCCCAGCATTTT.

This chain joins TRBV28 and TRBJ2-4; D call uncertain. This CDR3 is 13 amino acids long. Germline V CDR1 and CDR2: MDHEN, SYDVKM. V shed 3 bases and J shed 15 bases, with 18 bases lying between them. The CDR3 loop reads CASSFPGSQSAYF. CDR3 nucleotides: TGTGCCAGCAGTTTCCCGGGCAGCCAGAGTGCGTACTTC.

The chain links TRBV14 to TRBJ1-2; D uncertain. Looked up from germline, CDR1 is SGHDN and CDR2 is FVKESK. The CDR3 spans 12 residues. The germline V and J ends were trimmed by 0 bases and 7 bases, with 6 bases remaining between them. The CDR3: CASSQDVSGYTF. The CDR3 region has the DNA TGTGCCAGCAGCCAAGACGTAAGTGGCTACACCTTC.

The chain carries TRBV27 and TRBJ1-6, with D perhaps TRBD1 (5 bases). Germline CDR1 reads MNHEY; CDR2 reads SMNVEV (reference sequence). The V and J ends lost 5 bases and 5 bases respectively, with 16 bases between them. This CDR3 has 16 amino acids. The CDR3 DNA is TGTGCCAGCAGTGACGGGGCTGGTCGACATAATTCACCCCTCCACTTT. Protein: CASSDGAGRHNSPLHF.

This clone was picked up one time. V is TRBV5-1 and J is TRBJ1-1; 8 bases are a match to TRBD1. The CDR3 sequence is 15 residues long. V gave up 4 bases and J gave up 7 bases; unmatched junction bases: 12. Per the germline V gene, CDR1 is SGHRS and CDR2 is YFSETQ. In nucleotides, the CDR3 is TGCGCCAGCAGCCTCCGGGACAGGAGAATTGGTGAAGCTTTCTTT. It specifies CASSLRDRRIGEAFF.

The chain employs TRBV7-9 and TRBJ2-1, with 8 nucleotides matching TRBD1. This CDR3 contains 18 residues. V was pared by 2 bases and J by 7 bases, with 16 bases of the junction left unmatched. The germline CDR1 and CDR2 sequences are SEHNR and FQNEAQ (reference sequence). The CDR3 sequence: CASSLLGQGASHENEQFF. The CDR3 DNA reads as TGTGCCAGCAGCTTACTCGGCCAGGGGGCCTCCCACGAGAATGAGCAGTTCTTC.

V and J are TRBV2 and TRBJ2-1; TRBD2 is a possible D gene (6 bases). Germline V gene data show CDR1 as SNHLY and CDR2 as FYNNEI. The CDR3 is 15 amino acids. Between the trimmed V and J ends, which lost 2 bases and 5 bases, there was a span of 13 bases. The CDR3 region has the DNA TGTGCCAGCAGTGAATCGCCGGGGGAACACAATGAGCAGTTCTTC. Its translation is CASSESPGEHNEQFF.

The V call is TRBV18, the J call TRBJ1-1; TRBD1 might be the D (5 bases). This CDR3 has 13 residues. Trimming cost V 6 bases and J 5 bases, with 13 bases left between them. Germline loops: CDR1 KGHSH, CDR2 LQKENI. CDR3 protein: CASSRDGSTEAFF. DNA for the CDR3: TGTGCCAGCTCCAGGGACGGGAGTACTGAAGCTTTCTTT.

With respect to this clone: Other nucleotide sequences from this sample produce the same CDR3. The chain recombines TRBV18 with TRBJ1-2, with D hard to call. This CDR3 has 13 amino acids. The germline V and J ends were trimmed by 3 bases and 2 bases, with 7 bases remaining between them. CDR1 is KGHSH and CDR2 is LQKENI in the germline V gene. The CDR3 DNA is TGTGCCAGCTCACCGGACGGGAACTATGGCTACACCTTC. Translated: CASSPDGNYGYTF.

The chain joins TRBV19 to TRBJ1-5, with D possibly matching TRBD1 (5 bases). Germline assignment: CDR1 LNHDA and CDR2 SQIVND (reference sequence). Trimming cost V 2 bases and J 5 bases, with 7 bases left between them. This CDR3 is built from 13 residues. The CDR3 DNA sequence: TGTGCCAGTAGTATATGGGGACATCAGCCCCAGCATTTT. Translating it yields CASSIWGHQPQHF.

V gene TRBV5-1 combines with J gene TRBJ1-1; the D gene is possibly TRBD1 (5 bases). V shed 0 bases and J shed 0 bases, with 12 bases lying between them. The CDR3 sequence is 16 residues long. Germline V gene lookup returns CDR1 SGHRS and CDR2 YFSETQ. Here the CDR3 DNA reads TGCGCCAGCAGCTTGGGCGCAGGGTCTATGAACACTGAAGCTTTCTTT. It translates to CASSLGAGSMNTEAFF.

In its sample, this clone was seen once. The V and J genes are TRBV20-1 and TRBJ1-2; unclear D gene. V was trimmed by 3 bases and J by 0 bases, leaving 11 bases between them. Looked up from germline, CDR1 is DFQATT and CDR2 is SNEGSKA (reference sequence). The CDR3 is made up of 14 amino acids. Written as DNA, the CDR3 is TGCAGTGCTAGTATACATGGAGCTAACTATGGCTACACCTTC. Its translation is CSASIHGANYGYTF.

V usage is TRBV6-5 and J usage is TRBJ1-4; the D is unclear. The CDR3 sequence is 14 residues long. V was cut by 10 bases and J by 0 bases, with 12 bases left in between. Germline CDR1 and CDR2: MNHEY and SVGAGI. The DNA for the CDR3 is TGTGCCACCCAAGCGGGTGCAACTAATGAAAAACTGTTTTTT. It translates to CATQAGATNEKLFF.

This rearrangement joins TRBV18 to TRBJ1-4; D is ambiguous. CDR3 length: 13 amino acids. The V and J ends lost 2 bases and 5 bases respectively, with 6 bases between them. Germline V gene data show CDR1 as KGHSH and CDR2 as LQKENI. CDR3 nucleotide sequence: TGTGCCAGCTCACCAGGGCAAAATGAAAAACTGTTTTTT. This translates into CASSPGQNEKLFF.

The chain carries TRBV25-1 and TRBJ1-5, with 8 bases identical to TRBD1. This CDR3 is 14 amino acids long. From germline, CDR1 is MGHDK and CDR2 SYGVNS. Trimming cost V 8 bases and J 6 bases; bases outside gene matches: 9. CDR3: CASQGAWAGQPQHF. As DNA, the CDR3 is TGTGCCAGCCAGGGGGCCTGGGCAGGTCAGCCCCAGCATTTT.